This T cell receptor (beta chain) was sequenced in a study of blood T cell repertoires in COVID-19. Study-wide context: In each case, the material was cDNA or gDNA derived from T cells, B-cell-depleted T cells, or PBMCs.

In the source study's methods: Amplification of reference gene primers was used by the study to estimate nucleated cell counts. Only in-frame clones appear in the TCRdb table, and some are missing; sequencing was by immunoSEQ multiplex PCR. V and J calls plus clone size are reproduced from that table; the DNA served to infer D and trimming. Of 150,000 or so clones in the sample, roughly 83% were seen once. The V gene end was trimmed by 3 bases and the J gene end by 5 bases; junction bases not matched to a gene: 3. CDR3 length equals 15 residues. Germline assignment: CDR1 LNHDA and CDR2 SQIVND (reference sequence).

Sequencing was performed on peripheral blood. The J gene is TRBJ1-4, the V gene TRBV19; 10 nucleotides align to TRBD1. The sequence derives from an elderly woman with acute or convalescent COVID-19. The CDR3 sequence: CASSIRGQGNEKLFF. In DNA, the CDR3 is TGTGCCAGTAGTATCAGGGGACAGGGGAATGAAAAACTGTTTTTT.